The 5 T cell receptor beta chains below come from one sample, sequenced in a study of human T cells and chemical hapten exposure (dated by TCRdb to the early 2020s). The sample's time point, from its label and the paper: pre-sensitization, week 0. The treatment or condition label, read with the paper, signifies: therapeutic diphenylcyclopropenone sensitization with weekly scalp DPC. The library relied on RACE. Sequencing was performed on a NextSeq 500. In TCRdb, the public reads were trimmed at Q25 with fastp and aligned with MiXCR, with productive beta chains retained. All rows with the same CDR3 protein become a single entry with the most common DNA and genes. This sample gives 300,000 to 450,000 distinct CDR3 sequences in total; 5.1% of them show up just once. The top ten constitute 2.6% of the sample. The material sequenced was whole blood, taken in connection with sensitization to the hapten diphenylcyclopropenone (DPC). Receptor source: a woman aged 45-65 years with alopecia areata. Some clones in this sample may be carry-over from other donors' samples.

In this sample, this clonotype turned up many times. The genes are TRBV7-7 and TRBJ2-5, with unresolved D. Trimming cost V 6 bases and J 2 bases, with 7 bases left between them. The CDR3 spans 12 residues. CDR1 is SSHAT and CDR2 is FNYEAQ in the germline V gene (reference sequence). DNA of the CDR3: TGTGCCAGCAGTCAAAATCAAGAGACCCAGTACTTC. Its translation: CASSQNQETQYF.

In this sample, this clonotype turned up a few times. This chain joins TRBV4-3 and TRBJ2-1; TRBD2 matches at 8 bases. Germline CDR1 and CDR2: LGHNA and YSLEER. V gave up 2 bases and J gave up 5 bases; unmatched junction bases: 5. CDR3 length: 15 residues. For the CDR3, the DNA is TGCGCCAGCAGCCAACGTGTTAGCGGGAACAATGAGCAGTTCTTC. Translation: CASSQRVSGNNEQFF.

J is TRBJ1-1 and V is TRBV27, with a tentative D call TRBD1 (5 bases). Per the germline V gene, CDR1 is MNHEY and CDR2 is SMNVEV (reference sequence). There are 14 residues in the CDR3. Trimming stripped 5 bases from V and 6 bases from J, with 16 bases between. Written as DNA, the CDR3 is TGTGCCAGCAGTCTCTATCAGGGTACCGCTGAAGCTTTCTTT. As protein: CASSLYQGTAEAFF.

The CDR3 here is CSAWIGNTEAFF. CDR3 coding DNA: TGCAGTGCTTGGATCGGAAACACTGAAGCTTTCTTT. The chain combines TRBV20-1 with TRBJ1-1; D not certain. The germline V gene has CDR1 DFQATT and CDR2 SNEGSKA (reference sequence). V lost 5 bases, J lost 2 bases, and 9 bases lay in between. The CDR3 runs to 12 residues.

The CDR3 nucleotides read TGTGCCAGCACCCTGGGCCCGGGCCCCGGGGAGCTGTTTTTT. Amino acid sequence: CASTLGPGPGELFF. The chain is built from TRBV7-3 and TRBJ2-2, with D unresolved. Germline assignment: CDR1 SGHTA and CDR2 FQGTGA. The V end lost 7 bases, the J end lost 6 bases, and 15 bases lay between the germline ends. The CDR3 length is 14 residues.